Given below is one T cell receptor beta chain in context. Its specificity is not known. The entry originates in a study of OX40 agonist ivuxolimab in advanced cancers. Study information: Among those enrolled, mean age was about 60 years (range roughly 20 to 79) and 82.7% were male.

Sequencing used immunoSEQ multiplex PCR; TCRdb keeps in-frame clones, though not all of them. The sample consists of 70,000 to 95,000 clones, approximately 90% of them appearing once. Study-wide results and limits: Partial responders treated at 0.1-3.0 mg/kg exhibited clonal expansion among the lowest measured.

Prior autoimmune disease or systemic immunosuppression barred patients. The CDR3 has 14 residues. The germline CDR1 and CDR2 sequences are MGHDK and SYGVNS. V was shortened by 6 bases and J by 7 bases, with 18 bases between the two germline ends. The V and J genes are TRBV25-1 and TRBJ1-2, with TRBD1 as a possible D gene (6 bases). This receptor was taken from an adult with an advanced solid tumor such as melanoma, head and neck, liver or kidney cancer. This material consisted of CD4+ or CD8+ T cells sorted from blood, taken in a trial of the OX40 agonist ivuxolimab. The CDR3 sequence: CASSTGPSLSGYTF. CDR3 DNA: TGTGCCAGCAGCACAGGGCCTTCTTTGAGTGGCTACACCTTC.